One and the same sample provided the 17 T cell receptor beta chains below, sequenced in a study of T cell responses to AZD1222 COVID-19 vaccine. Only in-frame clones appear in the TCRdb table, and some are missing; sequencing was by immunoSEQ multiplex PCR. The sample consists of around 56,000 clones, roughly 90% of them appearing once. The sample here was peripheral blood, taken 28 days after the second AZD1222 dose. Every receptor here comes from an adult who received the AZD1222 COVID-19 vaccine.

The chain joins TRBV5-4 to TRBJ2-7; weak D call: TRBD1 (6 bases). Trimming removed 0 bases from V and 7 bases from J, with 14 bases in between. Per the germline V gene, CDR1 is SGHNT and CDR2 is YYREEE (reference sequence). The CDR3 extends over 14 amino acids. The CDR3 DNA is TGTGCCAGCAGCTTGGAAAGGACAGCCGGTGAGCAGTACTTC. Its translation is CASSLERTAGEQYF.

V and J are TRBV9 and TRBJ2-3, with D tentatively TRBD2 (5 bases). CDR3 length: 15 residues. The germline V gene encodes CDR1 SGDLS and CDR2 YYNGEE. Trimming removed 0 bases from V and 4 bases from J, with 12 bases in between. The CDR3 DNA follows: TGTGCCAGCAGCGTAGGGGTGGGAGATTCAGATACGCAGTATTTT. As protein: CASSVGVGDSDTQYF. The full variable domain, completed using reference TRBV9 and TRBJ2-3, is DSGVTQTPKHLITATGQRVTLRCSPRSGDLSVYWYQQSLDQGLQFLIQYYNGEERAKGNILERFSAQQFPDLHSELNLSSLELGDSALYFCASSVGVGDSDTQYFGPGTRLTVL.

This clone was seen just once. The J gene is TRBJ1-2, the V gene TRBV4-3; a possible D gene is TRBD1 (5 bases). CDR3 size: 15 residues. The germline CDR1 and CDR2 sequences are LGHNA and YSLEER. The V gene lost 1 base and the J gene lost 1 base, with 10 bases spanning the gap. CDR3 sequence (DNA): TGCGCCAGCAGCCAAGTAAAAAGGGGTAACTATGGCTACACCTTC. Translating gives CASSQVKRGNYGYTF.

The V and J genes are TRBV7-2 and TRBJ1-5; a possible D gene is TRBD1 (5 bases). Trimming cost V 5 bases and J 5 bases, with 16 bases left between them. The germline V gene encodes CDR1 SGHTA and CDR2 FQGNSA. CDR3 length: 15 residues. CDR3 sequence: CASSVDPGTYQPQHF. CDR3 sequence (DNA): TGTGCCAGCAGCGTAGACCCCGGGACTTATCAGCCCCAGCATTTT. Full variable domain (outside the CDR3, taken from reference TRBV7-2 and TRBJ1-5): GAGVSQSPSNKVTEKGKDVELRCDPISGHTALYWYRQSLGQGLEFLIYFQGNSAPDKSGLPSDRFSAERTGGSVSTLTIQRTQQEDSAVYLCASSVDPGTYQPQHFGDGTRLSIL.

This chain connects TRBV11-3 to TRBJ2-3; 8 bases align to TRBD2. Germline CDR1 is SGHNT and CDR2 is YENEEA. V dropped 7 bases and J dropped 2; count of bases not matched to a gene: 23. This CDR3 contains 20 residues. CDR3: CASTHFRGGATTEHTDTQYF. The CDR3 coding sequence is TGTGCCAGCACCCATTTCCGGGGGGGCGCAACTACGGAACACACAGATACGCAGTATTTT.

CDR3 coding DNA: TGTGCCAGCAGTGCGGACAGAGCTAACTATGGCTACACCTTC. This gives the protein CASSADRANYGYTF. This chain links TRBV2 with TRBJ1-2; a weak D match, TRBD1 (6 bases). The V gene lost 4 bases and the J gene lost 0 bases, with 9 bases spanning the gap. Germline CDR1 is SNHLY and CDR2 is FYNNEI. The CDR3 covers 14 residues. The variable domain in full, completed from reference TRBV2 and TRBJ1-2, reads EPEVTQTPSHQVTQMGQEVILRCVPISNHLYFYWYRQILGQKVEFLVSFYNNEISEKSEIFDDQFSVERPDGSNFTLKIRSTKLEDSAMYFCASSADRANYGYTFGSGTRLTVV.

J is TRBJ1-2 and V is TRBV5-1; D may be TRBD1 (6 bases). This CDR3 comprises 15 residues. The V gene lost 0 bases and the J gene lost 2 bases, with 11 bases spanning the gap. CDR1 and CDR2 (germline): SGHRS, YFSETQ. CDR3 sequence (DNA): TGCGCCAGCAGCTTGGCCTTGAGGGGGAACTATGGCTACACCTTC. This sequence encodes CASSLALRGNYGYTF. The full variable domain, rest sourced from reference TRBV5-1 and TRBJ1-2, is KAGVTQTPRYLIKTRGQQVTLSCSPISGHRSVSWYQQTPGQGLQFLFEYFSETQRNKGNFPGRFSGRQFSNSRSEMNVSTLELGDSALYLCASSLALRGNYGYTFGSGTRLTVV.

The chain has TRBV7-2 and TRBJ1-4; no reliable D call. Germline loops: CDR1 SGHTA, CDR2 FQGNSA. With 1 base removed from V and 4 bases from J, the gap between germline ends came to 10 bases. The CDR3 is 15 residues long. The CDR3 is CASSLEPGFNEKLFF. CDR3 nucleotides: TGTGCCAGCAGCTTAGAGCCGGGGTTTAATGAAAAACTGTTTTTT. Full variable domain (remainder filled in from reference TRBV7-2 and TRBJ1-4): GAGVSQSPSNKVTEKGKDVELRCDPISGHTALYWYRQSLGQGLEFLIYFQGNSAPDKSGLPSDRFSAERTGGSVSTLTIQRTQQEDSAVYLCASSLEPGFNEKLFFGSGTQLSVL.

This clone was recorded only once. This sequence joins TRBV6-5 and TRBJ2-5; D perhaps matches TRBD1 (6 bases). V lost 5 bases and J lost 3, with 10 bases in between. Looked up from germline, CDR1 is MNHEY and CDR2 is SVGAGI. The CDR3 has 13 residues. In DNA, the CDR3 is TGTGCCAGCAGTAACACAGGGAAAGAGACCCAGTACTTC. Encoded protein: CASSNTGKETQYF.

The rearrangement uses TRBV30 and TRBJ1-1; D may be TRBD1 (6 bases). V lost 4 bases and J lost 4, with 16 bases in between. This CDR3 has 14 residues. Germline V CDR1 and CDR2: GTSNPN, SVGIG (reference sequence). The CDR3 spells CAWTGGAGATEAFF. Written as DNA, the CDR3 is TGTGCCTGGACTGGGGGGGCAGGGGCCACTGAAGCTTTCTTT. Combining the CDR3 with reference TRBV30 and TRBJ1-1 gives the whole variable domain SQTIHQWPATLVQPVGSPLSLECTVEGTSNPNLYWYRQAAGRGLQLLFYSVGIGQISSEVPQNLSASRPQDRQFILSSKKLLLSDSGFYLCAWTGGAGATEAFFGQGTRLTVV.

J is TRBJ1-4 and V is TRBV5-4, with a possible D match to TRBD1 (5 bases). Germline V CDR1 and CDR2: SGHNT, YYREEE (reference sequence). The CDR3 has 14 residues. V was shortened by 3 bases and J by 7 bases, with 13 bases between the two germline ends. The CDR3 nucleotides are TGTGCCAGCAGCTCGGACAACCTTTTTGAAAAACTGTTTTTT. This translates into CASSSDNLFEKLFF.

The gene calls are TRBV7-9 and TRBJ2-1; TRBD1 is a possible D gene (6 bases). Trimming stripped 6 bases from V and 8 bases from J, with 11 bases between. Germline V gives CDR1 SEHNR, CDR2 FQNEAQ (reference sequence). The CDR3 has 12 amino acids. The CDR3: CASSPTGHEQFF. In DNA form, the CDR3 reads TGTGCCAGCAGTCCGACAGGCCATGAGCAGTTCTTC.

This clone was counted only a few times. The chain joins TRBV24-1 to TRBJ2-1; 11 bases are shared with TRBD2. Germline lookup yields CDR1 KGHDR and CDR2 SFDVKD. The trim removed 3 bases at V and 3 bases at J, leaving 3 bases unmatched. CDR3 size: 16 residues. CDR3 protein: CATSDTSGSLYNEQFF. The DNA of the CDR3 is TGTGCCACCAGTGATACTAGCGGGAGTCTCTACAATGAGCAGTTCTTC.

This clone was recorded only once. The CDR3 DNA is TGTGCCAGCAGCTTGGGGTTCGGCACTGAAGCTTTCTTT. It yields the protein CASSLGFGTEAFF. The V gene is TRBV5-6, the J gene TRBJ1-1; D unclear. Germline loops: CDR1 SGHDT, CDR2 YYEEEE. Trimming pared 0 bases from V and 4 bases from J, leaving 7 bases between. There are 13 residues in the CDR3.

By sample share, this clone is medium-sized. The V gene is TRBV27, the J gene TRBJ2-7; D gene ambiguous. The CDR3 consists of 14 residues. Looked up from germline, CDR1 is MNHEY and CDR2 is SMNVEV (reference sequence). Trimming took 0 bases from V and 6 from J, leaving 12 bases between them. CDR3 region: CASSLSGFAGEQYF. The CDR3 region has the DNA TGTGCCAGCAGTTTATCAGGGTTTGCAGGCGAGCAGTACTTC.

The chain employs TRBV12-3 or TRBV12-4 and TRBJ2-1; D is uncertain. The CDR3 extends over 11 amino acids. V lost 6 bases to trimming and J lost 10 bases, with 10 bases between them. The CDR3 DNA is TGTGCCAGCAGCCCCACGGTAGAGCAGTTCTTC. Amino acids: CASSPTVEQFF.

This chain uses TRBV29-1 with TRBJ2-7; 9 positions match TRBD2. Germline trimming cut 7 bases from V and 3 bases from J; bases unmatched to any gene: 10. Per germline, CDR1 SQVTM and CDR2 ANQGSEA. The CDR3 has 14 amino acids. CDR3 coding DNA: TGCAGCGCTGCTGGGCGGGAGGGTATCTACGAGCAGTACTTC. It codes for CSAAGREGIYEQYF.